Listed here are 17 T cell receptor beta chains from one sample, sequenced in a study of blood T cell repertoires in COVID-19. Sequencing used immunoSEQ multiplex PCR; TCRdb keeps in-frame clones, though not all of them. The data show approximately 250,000 clones, approximately 81% seen once. The material sequenced was peripheral blood. These receptors were collected from a man aged 35-49 years with acute or convalescent COVID-19.

The genes are TRBV3-1 (or the pseudogene TRBV3-2) and TRBJ1-2, with a tentative D call TRBD1 (6 bases). Trimming left V 1 base short and J 2 bases short, with 8 bases between. The V gene's germline CDR1 is LGHDT and CDR2 YNNKEL (reference sequence). This CDR3 spans 14 amino acids. CDR3: CASSQVDSNYGYTF. CDR3 nucleotides: TGTGCCAGCAGCCAAGTGGACAGCAACTATGGCTACACCTTC.

The rearrangement joins TRBV6-6 to TRBJ1-2, with a weak D call TRBD1 (6 bases). The CDR3 spans 15 residues. Trimming cost V 5 bases and J 4 bases, with 17 bases left between them. From germline, CDR1 is MNHNY and CDR2 SVGAGI (reference sequence). The CDR3 here is CASSVTDSGSYGYTF. The CDR3 DNA reads as TGTGCCAGCAGTGTAACGGACAGTGGGAGCTATGGCTACACCTTC.

The V call is TRBV5-1, the J call TRBJ2-7; 7 bases fit TRBD2. This CDR3 contains 16 residues. Losses at the gene ends were 0 bases for V and 2 bases for J; bases not matched to a gene: 8. Germline V CDR1 and CDR2: SGHRS, YFSETQ. This CDR3 is CASSLASRSGTYEQYF. CDR3 DNA: TGCGCCAGCAGCTTGGCTTCCCGAAGCGGGACCTACGAGCAGTACTTC.

The chain carries TRBV29-1 and TRBJ2-1; TRBD1 matches 7 bases. Germline V gene data show CDR1 as SQVTM and CDR2 as ANQGSEA. Trimming removed 3 bases from V and 0 bases from J; junction bases left unmatched: 5. This CDR3 comprises 15 residues. The CDR3 region is CSVDGDSYSYNEQFF. Written as DNA, the CDR3 is TGCAGCGTTGATGGGGACAGCTACTCCTACAATGAGCAGTTCTTC.

CDR3 nucleotide sequence: TGTGCCAGCAGCTTGTCCAGACAGGCCTACCGCGGGTGGGCTGAAGCTTTCTTT. Residues: CASSLSRQAYRGWAEAFF. The V call is TRBV5-8, the J call TRBJ1-1, with D maybe TRBD1 (6 bases). Trimming cost V 1 base and J 6 bases, with 25 bases left between them. Germline assignment: CDR1 SGHTS and CDR2 YDEGEE. The CDR3 covers 18 residues. Filled out from reference TRBV5-8 and TRBJ1-1, the complete variable domain reads EAGVTQSPTHLIKTRGQQATLRCSPISGHTSVYWYQQALGLGLQFLLWYDEGEERNRGNFPPRFSGRQFPNYSSELNVNALELEDSALYLCASSLSRQAYRGWAEAFFGQGTRLTVV.

The chain couples TRBV5-1 to TRBJ1-5; D may be TRBD1 (6 bases). From germline, CDR1 is SGHRS and CDR2 YFSETQ. Trimming shortened V by 5 bases and J by 5 bases, and 14 bases separated the two germline ends. There are 14 residues in the CDR3. DNA of the CDR3: TGCGCCAGCAGTAAACAGGGAGGGGATCAGCCCCAGCATTTT. Protein: CASSKQGGDQPQHF.

The chain has TRBV29-1 and TRBJ1-5, with D uncertain. CDR3 length: 12 amino acids. The germline gives CDR1 SQVTM, CDR2 ANQGSEA. V dropped 4 bases and J dropped 3 bases, with 7 bases sitting between them. The CDR3 DNA reads as TGCAGCGTTGGGGCCTTCAATCAGCCCCAGCATTTT. Amino acids: CSVGAFNQPQHF. The complete variable domain, with remaining parts taken from reference TRBV29-1 and TRBJ1-5, reads SAVISQKPSRDICQRGTSLTIQCQVDSQVTMMFWYRQQPGQSLTLIATANQGSEATYESGFVIDKFPISRPNLTFSTLTVSNMSPEDSSIYLCSVGAFNQPQHFGDGTRLSIL.

The CDR3 DNA reads as TGCGCCAGCAGCCAAGTACCAGGGGGCGGAGGCACAGATACGCAGTATTTT. It specifies CASSQVPGGGGTDTQYF. The chain couples TRBV5-1 to TRBJ2-3; 8 bases line up with TRBD1. The V gene's germline CDR1 is SGHRS and CDR2 YFSETQ. The CDR3 has 17 amino acids. V shed 4 bases, J shed 1 base, and the junction held 11 bases outside the gene matches.

This chain connects TRBV12-3 or TRBV12-4 to TRBJ1-1, with unresolved D. The V gene lost 3 bases and the J gene lost 2 bases, with 7 bases spanning the gap. CDR3 length equals 13 residues. The CDR3 protein is CASSFSGNTEAFF. The CDR3 DNA is TGTGCCAGCAGTTTTTCAGGAAACACTGAAGCTTTCTTT.

The chain uses TRBV6-6 and TRBJ2-7; 8 positions agree with TRBD1. The CDR3 is 16 residues long. Losses at the gene ends were 4 bases for V and 2 bases for J; bases not matched to a gene: 10. Germline CDR1 is MNHNY and CDR2 is SVGAGI (reference sequence). CDR3 bases: TGTGCCAGCAGTTTCCGACAGGGGTCCGCCACCTACGAGCAGTACTTC. Translation: CASSFRQGSATYEQYF.

In DNA form, the CDR3 reads TGTGCCAGCAGTTTACGGGACAGGGGACCGCACACCTTC. It translates to CASSLRDRGPHTF. V usage is TRBV28 and J usage is TRBJ1-2; 10 bases map to TRBD1. This CDR3 comprises 13 residues. Trimming took 2 bases from V and 12 from J; bases not matched to a gene: 6. The germline V gene encodes CDR1 MDHEN and CDR2 SYDVKM.

V is TRBV12-3 or TRBV12-4 and J is TRBJ1-2; D is uncertain. This CDR3 region has 13 residues. V was clipped by 3 bases and J by 3 bases, with 8 bases between them. The CDR3 bases are TGTGCCAGCAGTTTGACTGATGACTATGGCTACACCTTC. Translated, it gives CASSLTDDYGYTF.

Worth noting for this clone: Other DNA variants within this sample encode the same CDR3. The J gene is TRBJ2-2, the V gene TRBV19; D is ambiguous. Deletions cut 1 base from V and 2 bases from J, with 5 bases between. CDR1 is LNHDA, CDR2 SQIVND, per germline (reference sequence). The CDR3 is 14 residues long. The CDR3 is CASSIAENTGELFF. DNA of the CDR3: TGTGCCAGTAGTATAGCAGAAAACACCGGGGAGCTGTTTTTT.

This clone came up once. This chain connects TRBV5-1 to TRBJ2-1; a weak D match, TRBD2 (6 bases). Germline CDR1 SGHRS, CDR2 YFSETQ. With 0 bases removed from V and 7 bases from J, the gap between germline ends came to 17 bases. The CDR3 is made up of 16 amino acids. Written as DNA, the CDR3 is TGCGCCAGCAGCTTGGGGTTCGCGGGGCCGGCAAATGAGCAGTTCTTC. Protein sequence: CASSLGFAGPANEQFF.

The V call is TRBV5-1, the J call TRBJ1-5; perhaps TRBD1 as D (6 bases). V lost 4 bases, J lost 1 base, and 12 bases lay in between. The CDR3 consists of 15 residues. CDR1 is SGHRS, CDR2 YFSETQ, per germline. The CDR3 DNA follows: TGCGCCAGCAGCCTGGACAGTGGGAGCAATCAGCCCCAGCATTTT. This encodes CASSLDSGSNQPQHF.

The chain employs TRBV2 and TRBJ2-2; D is perhaps TRBD2 (6 bases). Trimming pared 7 bases from V and 4 bases from J, leaving 16 bases between. CDR1 is SNHLY, CDR2 FYNNEI, per germline. The CDR3 runs 15 residues. CDR3 sequence (DNA): TGTGCCAGCATGGGATACGGGAGAGGCACCGGGGAGCTGTTTTTT. This translates into CASMGYGRGTGELFF.

The sample holds one count of this clone. The V call is TRBV28, the J call TRBJ2-7; the D gene is possibly TRBD1 (6 bases). V dropped 5 bases and J dropped 4 bases, with 21 bases sitting between them. This CDR3 has 16 amino acids. Germline CDR1 is MDHEN and CDR2 is SYDVKM. The CDR3, as DNA: TGTGCCAGCAGTAGTCCAGGAGAACAGGGAAAATACGAGCAGTACTTC. It yields the protein CASSSPGEQGKYEQYF.